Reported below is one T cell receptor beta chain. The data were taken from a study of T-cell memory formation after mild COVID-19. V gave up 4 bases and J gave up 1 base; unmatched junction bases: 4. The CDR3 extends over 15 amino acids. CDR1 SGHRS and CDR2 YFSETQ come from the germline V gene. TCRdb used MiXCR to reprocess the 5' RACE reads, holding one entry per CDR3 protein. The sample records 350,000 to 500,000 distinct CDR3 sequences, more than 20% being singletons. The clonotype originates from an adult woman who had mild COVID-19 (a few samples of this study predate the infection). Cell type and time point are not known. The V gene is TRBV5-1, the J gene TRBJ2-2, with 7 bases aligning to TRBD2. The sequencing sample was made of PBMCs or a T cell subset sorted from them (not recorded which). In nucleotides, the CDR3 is TGCGCCAGCAGCATCAAGCGGGGGAACACCGGGGAGCTGTTTTTT. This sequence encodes CASSIKRGNTGELFF.